These 21 T cell receptor beta chains were all obtained from the same sample, sequenced in a study of blood T cell repertoires in COVID-19. Generated by immunoSEQ multiplex PCR, the TCRdb table keeps only in-frame clones and is missing some. The table has some 150,000 clones, 84% seen once. Sequenced: PBMCs or T cells enriched from blood (not recorded which). The receptor source for this set is a woman aged 50 to 60 who had been exposed to COVID-19.

The V gene is TRBV10-2, the J gene TRBJ1-2, with D unclear. CDR1 and CDR2 (germline): WSHSY, SAAADI. Trimming shortened V by 6 bases and J by 0 bases, and 5 bases separated the two germline ends. The CDR3 contains 12 residues. CDR3 residues: CASSGPNYGYTF. CDR3 bases: TGCGCCAGCAGCGGTCCTAACTATGGCTACACCTTC.

V is TRBV7-2 and J is TRBJ1-5; 8 positions match TRBD1. Germline V gives CDR1 SGHTA, CDR2 FQGNSA. V lost 1 base, J lost 4 bases, and 6 bases stayed unmatched. CDR3 size: 16 residues. The CDR3 is CASSLGATGVNQPQHF. In DNA form, the CDR3 reads TGTGCCAGCAGCTTAGGAGCGACAGGGGTAAATCAGCCCCAGCATTTT.

This CDR3 reads CATGKTPLDYNEQFF. Here the CDR3 DNA reads TGTGCCACGGGGAAGACCCCACTAGATTACAATGAGCAGTTCTTC. The chain joins TRBV27 to TRBJ2-1; D is perhaps TRBD2 (5 bases). Germline V gives CDR1 MNHEY, CDR2 SMNVEV (reference sequence). Trimming pared 10 bases from V and 4 bases from J, leaving 20 bases between. The CDR3 runs to 15 residues.

The chain employs TRBV5-6 and TRBJ1-1; 9 positions agree with TRBD1. CDR3 length equals 14 residues. Germline V gene sequence: CDR1 SGHDT, CDR2 YYEEEE. V lost 5 bases and J lost 6; bases outside the gene matches: 8. The CDR3 region has the DNA TGTGCCAGCAGTAAGGACAGGGGAGCCCCTGAAGCTTTCTTT. It encodes CASSKDRGAPEAFF.

This sequence joins TRBV9 and TRBJ2-4; no reliable D call. This CDR3 has 13 residues. The V end lost 7 bases, the J end lost 0 bases, and 8 bases lay between the germline ends. Looked up from germline, CDR1 is SGDLS and CDR2 is YYNGEE. In DNA, the CDR3 is TGTGCCAGCGATCCCAGAGCCAAAAACATTCAGTACTTC. Its translation is CASDPRAKNIQYF.

The chain has TRBV23-1 and TRBJ2-2; 10 bases align to TRBD1. TRBV23-1 is marked as an open reading frame, function uncertain. The junction had 19 bases not matched to a gene; V was cut back by 0 bases and J by 0 bases. The CDR3 consists of 23 residues. In DNA form, the CDR3 reads TGCGCCAGCAGTCAATCGGAGGGGGATCCGGGACAGGGGAAACCCACGAACACCGGGGAGCTGTTTTTT. The encoded protein is CASSQSEGDPGQGKPTNTGELFF.

The chain couples TRBV5-5 to TRBJ2-2, with 14 bases identical to TRBD2. The CDR3 consists of 17 residues. Germline CDR1 is SGHKS and CDR2 is YYEKEE (reference sequence). With V trimmed by 3 bases and J by 5 bases, 6 bases remained unmatched. CDR3 nucleotide sequence: TGTGCCAGCAGCTCCGGGACTAGCGGGAGTCGGACCGGGGAGCTGTTTTTT. The encoded protein is CASSSGTSGSRTGELFF. The entire variable domain, with the rest obtained from reference TRBV5-5 and TRBJ2-2, is as follows: DAGVTQSPTHLIKTRGQQVTLRCSPISGHKSVSWYQQVLGQGPQFIFQYYEKEERGRGNFPDRFSARQFPNYSSELNVNALLLGDSALYLCASSSGTSGSRTGELFFGEGSRLTVL.

The V call is TRBV3-1 (or the pseudogene TRBV3-2), the J call TRBJ1-1, with D uncertain. CDR1 is LGHDT and CDR2 is YNNKEL in the germline V gene (reference sequence). V lost 0 bases and J 0 bases, leaving 5 bases between the germline ends. This CDR3 is built from 14 residues. CDR3 coding DNA: TGTGCCAGCAGCCAAGATACATTGAACACTGAAGCTTTCTTT. It codes for CASSQDTLNTEAFF.

The rearrangement joins TRBV19 to TRBJ2-5; D is perhaps TRBD1 (6 bases). Looked up from germline, CDR1 is LNHDA and CDR2 is SQIVND (reference sequence). Between the trimmed V and J ends, which lost 4 bases and 3 bases, there was a span of 9 bases. The CDR3 is 13 residues long. Here the CDR3 reads CASSKRTEETQYF. The CDR3 region has the DNA TGTGCCAGTAGTAAGCGGACAGAAGAGACCCAGTACTTC.

As DNA, the CDR3 is TGTGCCAGCAGTGGAGGTTCGGCAGGGGGAAATTCACCCCTCCACTTT. Translated: CASSGGSAGGNSPLHF. The chain employs TRBV2 and TRBJ1-6; TRBD1 matches at 7 bases. The CDR3 consists of 16 residues. Germline CDR1 reads SNHLY; CDR2 reads FYNNEI. J lost 7 bases, V lost 4 bases, and 10 bases had no gene match.

The chain carries TRBV7-6 and TRBJ2-4, with D possibly being TRBD2 (6 bases). This CDR3 is built from 17 residues. Between the trimmed V and J ends, which lost 4 bases and 5 bases, there was a span of 21 bases. Germline CDR1 SGHVS, CDR2 FNYEAQ. The CDR3: CASSSAGREAPQNIQYF. The DNA of the CDR3 is TGTGCCAGCAGCTCGGCGGGGCGGGAAGCCCCCCAAAACATTCAGTACTTC.

J is TRBJ1-2 and V is TRBV6-5; 12 nucleotides align to TRBD1. With 6 bases clipped from V and 3 bases from J, the junction kept 2 bases outside the gene matches. The germline V gene encodes CDR1 MNHEY and CDR2 SVGAGI. This CDR3 contains 14 residues. For the CDR3, the DNA is TGTGCCAGCAGAGGGACAGGGGGCGACTATGGCTACACCTTC. Translation: CASRGTGGDYGYTF.

This chain links TRBV7-9 with TRBJ2-2; 11 bases are a match to TRBD1. Germline V CDR1 and CDR2: SEHNR, FQNEAQ (reference sequence). V lost 5 bases and J lost 2; bases outside the gene matches: 10. The CDR3 spans 18 residues. DNA of the CDR3: TGTGCCAGCAGCCCGACTGGACAGGGGGCGCCCAACACCGGGGAGCTGTTTTTT. This translates into CASSPTGQGAPNTGELFF.

This clone has a single count. This chain links TRBV5-1 with TRBJ1-1, with TRBD1 as a possible D gene (5 bases). Germline lookup yields CDR1 SGHRS and CDR2 YFSETQ. CDR3 length: 14 amino acids. With 0 bases removed from V and 9 bases from J, the gap between germline ends came to 15 bases. CDR3 residues: CASSLDRAGRQAFF. CDR3 DNA: TGCGCCAGCAGCTTGGATAGGGCAGGGCGCCAAGCTTTCTTT.

The DNA of the CDR3 is TGTGCCAGCAGCCCCGGGACAGGGCTCGAGCGGGGCACAGATACGCAGTATTTT. Amino acids: CASSPGTGLERGTDTQYF. This chain connects TRBV9 to TRBJ2-3, with 9 bases fitting TRBD1. Per the germline V gene, CDR1 is SGDLS and CDR2 is YYNGEE. V lost 4 bases, J lost 1 base, and 13 bases stayed unmatched. The CDR3 is made up of 18 amino acids.

The chain couples TRBV5-5 to TRBJ1-2; D is perhaps TRBD1 (6 bases). The CDR3 has 16 residues. Trimming cost V 1 base and J 2 bases, with 15 bases left between them. Germline CDR1 SGHKS, CDR2 YYEKEE (reference sequence). The CDR3 spells CASSLRSLGQNYGYTF. As DNA, the CDR3 is TGTGCCAGCAGCTTGAGGTCGCTTGGACAGAACTATGGCTACACCTTC.

The chain joins TRBV6-5 to TRBJ1-3, with 7 bases lining up with TRBD1. J lost 8 bases, V lost 6 bases, and 10 bases had no gene match. The CDR3 contains 14 residues. Germline CDR1 is MNHEY and CDR2 is SVGAGI. This chain's CDR3 is CASRQDRVAHTIYF. The CDR3 DNA follows: TGTGCCAGCAGGCAAGACAGGGTTGCACACACCATATATTTT.

This rearrangement joins TRBV18 to TRBJ1-5, with D possibly TRBD1 on 5 matching bases. Per the germline V gene, CDR1 is KGHSH and CDR2 is LQKENI. The V end lost 5 bases, the J end lost 0 bases, and 11 bases lay between the germline ends. This CDR3 contains 15 residues. This CDR3 is CASSTTEYSNQPQHF. The CDR3 DNA is TGTGCCAGCTCAACGACAGAATATAGCAATCAGCCCCAGCATTTT. The variable domain in full, with the rest retrieved from reference TRBV18 and TRBJ1-5, is NAGVMQNPRHLVRRRGQEARLRCSPMKGHSHVYWYRQLPEEGLKFMVYLQKENIIDESGMPKERFSAEFPKEGPSILRIQQVVRGDSAAYFCASSTTEYSNQPQHFGDGTRLSIL.

The chain has TRBV27 and TRBJ1-1, with no clear D. V was pared by 5 bases and J by 1 base, with 11 bases between. From germline, CDR1 is MNHEY and CDR2 SMNVEV (reference sequence). The CDR3 contains 14 residues. CDR3 sequence (DNA): TGTGCCAGCAGTCCCCTCACATGGAACACTGAAGCTTTCTTT. Its protein product is CASSPLTWNTEAFF.

This rearrangement joins TRBV5-4 to TRBJ1-1; TRBD1 agrees at 9 bases. V lost 1 base to trimming and J lost 1 base; unmatched junction nucleotides: 2. There are 15 residues in the CDR3. In germline, CDR1 is SGHNT, CDR2 YYREEE (reference sequence). Here the CDR3 reads CASSLTGGWNTEAFF. CDR3 DNA: TGTGCCAGCAGCTTGACAGGGGGCTGGAACACTGAAGCTTTCTTT. The complete variable domain, with remaining parts taken from reference TRBV5-4 and TRBJ1-1, reads ETGVTQSPTHLIKTRGQQVTLRCSSQSGHNTVSWYQQALGQGPQFIFQYYREEENGRGNFPPRFSGLQFPNYSSELNVNALELDDSALYLCASSLTGGWNTEAFFGQGTRLTVV.

The chain employs TRBV5-4 and TRBJ1-1; 10 nucleotides agree with TRBD1. This CDR3 has 16 amino acids. Germline loops: CDR1 SGHNT, CDR2 YYREEE (reference sequence). The V gene end was trimmed by 4 bases and the J gene end by 1 base; junction bases not matched to a gene: 7. Here the CDR3 DNA reads TGTGCCAGCAGCGAAGGGGACAGGGGTTGGAACACTGAAGCTTTCTTT. Protein sequence: CASSEGDRGWNTEAFF.